One and the same sample provided the 26 T cell receptor beta chains below, sequenced in a study of vaccination and CD4 T cells after COVID-19. With the Oncomine TCR Beta short-read assay, DNA from cultured CD4+ T cells was sequenced. Using the QIAamp micro DNA kit, genomic DNA was extracted from the CD4+ T cells that had been cultured. TCRdb passed the PCR reads through MiXCR, listing each CDR3 protein once. The repertoire holds about 9,400 distinct CDR3 sequences, 31% seen once, with 22% in the top ten. The treatment here: roughly 10-day PBMC culture with coronavirus spike peptide pools or control peptides (ViraFEST assay). Investigators obtained the unexposed donor's CD4+ T cells before the COVID-19 pandemic (2011-2018). Antigens of these TCRs are unknown. Sequencing was performed on CD4+ T cells from blood, cultured in vitro. The receptors stem from a human donor in good health.

Only a few counts were recorded for this clonotype. The V call is TRBV2, the J call TRBJ1-6; D is ambiguous. The CDR3 covers 16 residues. Trimming pared 3 bases from V and 1 base from J, leaving 10 bases between. Germline CDR1 reads SNHLY; CDR2 reads FYNNEI. CDR3 DNA: TGTGCCAGCAGTGAGTTTTGGCTTTCCTATAATTCACCCCTCCACTTT. Its translation is CASSEFWLSYNSPLHF. Filled out from reference TRBV2 and TRBJ1-6, the complete variable domain reads EPEVTQTPSHQVTQMGQEVILRCVPISNHLYFYWYRQILGQKVEFLVSFYNNEISEKSEIFDDQFSVERPDGSNFTLKIRSTKLEDSAMYFCASSEFWLSYNSPLHFGNGTRLTVT.

The V and J genes are TRBV19 and TRBJ1-1, with D possibly being TRBD1 (5 bases). Germline V gene data show CDR1 as LNHDA and CDR2 as SQIVND (reference sequence). With 1 base removed from V and 5 bases from J, the gap between germline ends came to 11 bases. This CDR3 spans 14 amino acids. CDR3 coding DNA: TGTGCCAGTAGTATAGGCCAGGGAGGGACTGAAGCTTTCTTT. Amino acids: CASSIGQGGTEAFF.

V gene TRBV6-1 combines with J gene TRBJ1-2, with TRBD1 identical over 11 bases. This CDR3 is built from 16 residues. Germline assignment: CDR1 MNHNS and CDR2 SASEGT. J gave up 4 bases and V 8 bases, and 12 bases lay outside the gene matches. The CDR3 loop is CASGQIRTGGFYGYTF. Written as DNA, the CDR3 is TGTGCCAGCGGTCAGATTCGGACAGGGGGCTTCTATGGCTACACCTTC.

In this sample, this clonotype turned up a few times. The gene calls are TRBV20-1 and TRBJ2-3, with D maybe TRBD1 (6 bases). The V and J ends lost 0 bases and 3 bases respectively, with 10 bases between them. Germline loops: CDR1 DFQATT, CDR2 SNEGSKA (reference sequence). The length of the CDR3 is 14 residues. The CDR3 spells CSAREQGGTDTQYF. CDR3 in DNA: TGCAGTGCTAGAGAACAGGGTGGAACAGATACGCAGTATTTT.

The chain joins TRBV7-2 to TRBJ2-2; D is possibly TRBD1 (7 bases). CDR3 length equals 15 residues. Germline V gene data show CDR1 as SGHTA and CDR2 as FQGNSA. The V end was cut by 6 bases, the J end by 3 bases, with 14 bases between. The DNA for the CDR3 is TGTGCCAGCAGATATACAGGGGAGGACACCGGGGAGCTGTTTTTT. As protein: CASRYTGEDTGELFF.

Worth noting for this clonotype: A read error may account for a junction end that differs from germline. V is TRBV4-1 and J is TRBJ2-1; TRBD2 matches at 9 bases. Germline V lookup: CDR1 MGHRA, CDR2 YSYEKL. The CDR3 length is 12 residues. The chain's CDR3 is CASSPSTSGAIF. The CDR3 nucleotides are TGCGCCAGCAGCCCATCGACTAGCGGCGCAATCTTC.

This clonotype was counted between two and nine times. V gene TRBV24-1 combines with J gene TRBJ2-3; D remains ambiguous. The V end lost 5 bases, the J end lost 3 bases, and 14 bases lay between the germline ends. CDR3 length equals 15 residues. Germline CDR1 and CDR2: KGHDR and SFDVKD. Here the CDR3 reads CATSGVAAPTDTQYF. For the CDR3, the DNA is TGTGCCACCAGTGGGGTAGCAGCCCCTACAGATACGCAGTATTTT.

The genes are TRBV5-1 and TRBJ1-1; no definite D call. The CDR3 totals 13 residues. Germline CDR1 is SGHRS and CDR2 is YFSETQ. Trimming left V 4 bases short and J 1 base short, with 8 bases between. The CDR3 protein is CASSLQENTEAFF. In nucleotides, the CDR3 is TGCGCCAGCAGCCTACAAGAGAACACTGAAGCTTTCTTT.

The rearrangement uses TRBV7-3 and TRBJ2-1; 15 positions agree with TRBD2. CDR3 size: 16 residues. Losses at the gene ends were 5 bases for V and 5 bases for J; bases not matched to a gene: 4. The germline gives CDR1 SGHTA, CDR2 FQGTGA. The CDR3 DNA reads TGTGCCAGCAGCAAAGGACTAGCGGGAGGGGACAATGAGCAGTTCTTC. It codes for CASSKGLAGGDNEQFF.

This clonotype occurred a few times. The chain couples TRBV7-9 to TRBJ2-7, with TRBD2 matching 8 bases. Germline CDR1 reads SEHNR; CDR2 reads FQNEAQ (reference sequence). The CDR3 covers 15 residues. Trimming took 1 base from V and 3 from J; bases not matched to a gene: 5. The CDR3 region has the DNA TGTGCCAGCAGCTTAGGAGCGGGGGACCTCTACGAGCAGTACTTC. It is translated as CASSLGAGDLYEQYF.

The chain couples TRBV21-1 to TRBJ2-2; the table's D call of TRBD1 was not tested on the DNA. TRBV21-1 is a pseudogene segment. This CDR3 is 17 amino acids long. The CDR3 sequence: CASSNYPLGISDGELFF. The CDR3 DNA sequence: TGTGCCAGCAGCAATTACCCCCTGGGGATTTCGGACGGGGAGCTGTTTTTT.

This clonotype was counted only a few times. The chain uses TRBV27 and TRBJ1-2; 8 bases agree with TRBD1. Germline CDR1 and CDR2: MNHEY and SMNVEV (reference sequence). Trimming at V came to 5 bases and at J to 0 bases, leaving 5 bases not matched to a gene. There are 15 residues in the CDR3. The CDR3 spells CASSITGGTNYGYTF. The CDR3 DNA is TGTGCCAGCAGTATTACAGGGGGAACTAACTATGGCTACACCTTC.

This clonotype was seen only a few times. V usage is TRBV10-3 and J usage is TRBJ1-1; 9 bases line up with TRBD1. V trimming: 3 bases; J trimming: 11 bases; junction bases outside the gene matches: 4. Germline V gives CDR1 ENHRY, CDR2 SYGVKD. This CDR3 is built from 12 residues. The chain's CDR3 is CAISDYRGHAFF. CDR3 coding DNA: TGTGCCATCAGTGATTACAGGGGGCATGCTTTCTTT.

The chain links TRBV4-3 to TRBJ2-3; TRBD2 might be the D (6 bases). CDR1 and CDR2 from the germline V gene are LGHNA and YSLEER. This CDR3 is built from 17 residues. The V end lost 0 bases, the J end lost 1 base, and 14 bases lay between the germline ends. The chain's CDR3 is CASSQDHRGLGTDTQYF. Here the CDR3 DNA reads TGCGCCAGCAGCCAAGATCACCGGGGACTTGGCACAGATACGCAGTATTTT.

This chain links TRBV2 with TRBJ1-1; the match to TRBD1 covers 8 bases. The CDR3 covers 14 residues. CDR1 and CDR2 (germline): SNHLY, FYNNEI. Trimming at V came to 7 bases and at J to 4 bases, leaving 8 bases not matched to a gene. The CDR3 region is CASIRTGIATEAFF. The CDR3 DNA sequence: TGTGCCAGCATTCGGACAGGGATAGCCACTGAAGCTTTCTTT.

This clonotype has just a few counts. The chain is built from TRBV6-1 and TRBJ1-2; the match to TRBD1 covers 9 bases. Germline V gene data show CDR1 as MNHNS and CDR2 as SASEGT. The CDR3 has 15 amino acids. J lost 2 bases, V lost 1 base, and 2 bases had no gene match. The CDR3 sequence: CASSEGTGGNYGYTF. In DNA, the CDR3 is TGTGCCAGCAGTGAAGGAACAGGGGGCAACTATGGCTACACCTTC.

The V and J genes are TRBV7-2 and TRBJ1-1; no firm D call. The germline V gene encodes CDR1 SGHTA and CDR2 FQGNSA. V was pared by 5 bases and J by 1 base, with 14 bases between. The CDR3 covers 15 residues. In DNA, the CDR3 is TGTGCCAGCAGCCTTAACGGGAAAACGAACACTGAAGCTTTCTTT. It specifies CASSLNGKTNTEAFF.

The chain carries TRBV14 and TRBJ2-1; D unclear. Germline CDR1 is SGHDN and CDR2 is FVKESK. The CDR3 spans 14 residues. Trimming stripped 1 base from V and 4 bases from J, with 8 bases between. The CDR3 DNA follows: TGTGCCAGCAGCCAAGCATCGCATTACAATGAGCAGTTCTTC. Encoded protein: CASSQASHYNEQFF.

The V call is TRBV2, the J call TRBJ2-1, with 15 bases that match TRBD2. The CDR3 has 14 amino acids. V was pared by 6 bases and J by 13 bases, with 7 bases of the junction left unmatched. The germline gives CDR1 SNHLY, CDR2 FYNNEI. The CDR3 region has the DNA TGTGCCAGCAGCATGGGACTAGCGGGAGGTTTTCAGTTCTTC. Translating it yields CASSMGLAGGFQFF.

The CDR3 DNA follows: TGTGCCAGCAGTTTCGTCGGAGGGCCGGGCGGGGAGCTGTTTTTT. This translates into CASSFVGGPGGELFF. The rearrangement links TRBV28 to TRBJ2-2, with D tentatively TRBD2 (6 bases). Looked up from germline, CDR1 is MDHEN and CDR2 is SYDVKM. The CDR3 runs to 15 residues. V was cut by 3 bases and J by 7 bases, with 15 bases left in between. Based on the CDR3 plus reference TRBV28 and TRBJ2-2, the full variable domain is DVKVTQSSRYLVKRTGEKVFLECVQDMDHENMFWYRQDPGLGLRLIYFSYDVKMKEKGDIPEGYSVSREKKERFSLILESASTNQTSMYLCASSFVGGPGGELFFGEGSRLTVL.

This sequence joins TRBV19 and TRBJ1-2; D may be TRBD1 (5 bases). The CDR3 sequence is 15 residues long. Germline-derived CDR1 and CDR2 are LNHDA and SQIVND (reference sequence). Trimming pared 6 bases from V and 2 bases from J, leaving 16 bases between. As DNA, the CDR3 is TGTGCCAGTAGGACAGAACTGCCTGGGAACTATGGCTACACCTTC. The encoded protein is CASRTELPGNYGYTF.

This clonotype showed up just a few times. The CDR3 reads CASSLGWNTEAFF. The CDR3 DNA sequence: TGTGCCAGCAGCTTAGGGTGGAACACTGAAGCTTTCTTT. The chain couples TRBV7-2 to TRBJ1-1; no clear D gene. This CDR3 region has 13 residues. Germline values: CDR1 SGHTA, CDR2 FQGNSA. Trimming shortened V by 1 base and J by 1 base, and 4 bases separated the two germline ends.

This clonotype occurred once. The chain employs TRBV14 and TRBJ2-7, with D unresolved. V was clipped by 0 bases and J by 9 bases, with 21 bases between them. The CDR3 is 16 amino acids. The V gene's germline CDR1 is SGHDN and CDR2 FVKESK. The CDR3 loop is CASSQESALGVGGQYF. The CDR3 nucleotides are TGTGCCAGCAGCCAAGAGTCAGCCTTAGGAGTCGGCGGGCAGTACTTC.

Only a few counts were recorded for this clonotype. This chain uses TRBV27 with TRBJ2-2, with 12 positions matching TRBD2. The CDR3 sequence is 17 residues long. Germline assignment: CDR1 MNHEY and CDR2 SMNVEV (reference sequence). J was trimmed by 4 bases and V by 3 bases; bases with no gene match: 6. The CDR3 nucleotides read TGTGCCAGCAGTTTCGGACTAGCGGGAAGCGCCACCGGGGAGCTGTTTTTT. This sequence encodes CASSFGLAGSATGELFF.

The rearrangement links TRBV5-1 to TRBJ1-2; 7 nucleotides line up with TRBD1. V shed 2 bases, J shed 5 bases, and the junction held 6 bases outside the gene matches. CDR1 and CDR2 (germline): SGHRS, YFSETQ. The CDR3 has 14 residues. As DNA, the CDR3 is TGCGCCAGCAGCTTTGCGGCCAGGGGGTATGGCTACACCTTC. Protein: CASSFAARGYGYTF.

In its sample, this clonotype ranks as medium-sized (0.01 to 0.1%). The chain recombines TRBV20-1 with TRBJ2-5; D remains ambiguous. Between the trimmed V and J ends, which lost 1 base and 9 bases, there was a span of 6 bases. In germline, CDR1 is DFQATT, CDR2 SNEGSKA (reference sequence). CDR3 length: 10 residues. CDR3 nucleotides: TGCAGTGCTAGAGCTCACGCCCAGTACTTC. Amino acids: CSARAHAQYF.